This T cell receptor (beta chain) was sequenced for a study of T cell responses to AZD1222 COVID-19 vaccine. The study, taken as a whole, reports: Donors were mostly white British, more females; clonal diversity possibly underestimated.

The data were produced by immunoSEQ multiplex PCR, yet TCRdb's version contains in-frame clones alone and is incomplete. The table has some 50,000 clones, approximately 90% seen once. This CDR3 is 17 amino acids long. Germline assignment: CDR1 LGHDT and CDR2 YNNKEL (reference sequence). The V end lost 0 bases, the J end lost 4 bases, and 16 bases lay between the germline ends. As to this clone: Antigen: not known.

This chain uses TRBV3-1 (or the pseudogene TRBV3-2) with TRBJ2-1; maybe TRBD2 (6 bases). This sequence was found in an adult who received the AZD1222 COVID-19 vaccine. Sequencing used peripheral blood, obtained 28 days after the second AZD1222 dose. For the CDR3, the DNA is TGTGCCAGCAGCCAAGATACGGGCGGGAAAACATACAATGAGCAGTTCTTC. This encodes CASSQDTGGKTYNEQFF.